This T cell receptor beta chain was identified during a study of shared clonotypes between healthy human individuals. In the study overall: Donors had three CD4 naive, three CD4 memory, two CD8 naive and one CD8 memory plate apiece.

Sequencing used immunoSEQ multiplex PCR; TCRdb keeps in-frame clones, though not all of them. Among more than 2 million clones, 90% to 97% were seen once, and the ten largest hold around 0.13%. Germline V lookup: CDR1 ENHRY, CDR2 SYGVKD. CDR3 length: 12 amino acids. Trimming stripped 0 bases from V and 6 bases from J, with 6 bases between. Remarks on this clone: The antigen remains undetermined. The sample has other DNA sequences that encode this CDR3 too.

Findings and caveats of the study: Unshared clonotypes carried lower generation probabilities than those common to all four donors. Exclusively blood specimens were collected; tissue repertoires likely differ.

Source material: naive CD4+ T cells sorted from blood. Described subset: CD45RA+ positively selected. The clonotype comes from a man aged 18 to 30 in good health. This chain uses TRBV10-3 with TRBJ2-7, with no clear D. The DNA of the CDR3 is TGTGCCATCAGTGAGTCTACCACCGAGCAGTACTTC. Encoded protein: CAISESTTEQYF.